The clone carrying this TCR beta chain was observed once. Antigen specificity is unknown. The entry originates in a study of blood T cells in healthy people across ages. Whole-study findings and limits: TCR beta diversity was tightly associated with the proportion of naive T cells.

The second PCR ran about 6 to 11 cycles with a sample-barcoded 5' primer and J-beta primers. TCRdb independently ran MiXCR on the 5' RACE reads; one entry per CDR3 protein. The data contain about 1.1 million distinct CDR3 sequences, 35% to 45% of them seen just once; the ten biggest clones take up about an eighth. Trimming took 0 bases from V and 0 from J, leaving 9 bases between them. This CDR3 is built from 16 residues. CDR1 LGHNA and CDR2 YNFKEQ come from the germline V gene. The receptor comes from a young man in good health. Sequenced sample: blood. The chain has TRBV4-2 and TRBJ1-3; weak D call: TRBD1 (5 bases). CDR3 DNA sequence: TGTGCCAGCAGCCAAGAAGGGGTACACTCTGGAAACACCATATATTTT. Translating gives CASSQEGVHSGNTIYF.